These T cell receptor beta chains were read from a single sample in a study of Ad26.COV2.S vaccination and SARS-CoV-2 variants. Profiling relied on immunoSEQ multiplex PCR, and the TCRdb table lists in-frame clones only, not all of them. The table includes around 300,000 clones, around nine tenths detected once. Sequences were derived from peripheral blood, sampled in a trial of Ad26.COV2.S vaccine versus placebo. These receptors originate from a person between 18 and 65 years old who received the Ad26.COV2.S COVID-19 vaccine or a placebo. The CDR3 runs from the conserved cysteine through the conserved F or W.

CDR3,V,J
CASSLLGTSVKTQYF,TRBV28,TRBJ2-5
CAIWRKGYEQYF,TRBV6-5,TRBJ2-7
CASSSRDGQRNEKLFF,TRBV7-9,TRBJ1-4
CAGTDAGGYGYTF,TRBV28,TRBJ1-2
CASSAGQGRNEKLFF,TRBV19,TRBJ1-4
CASGLGPYNQPQHF,TRBV12-5,TRBJ1-5
CSARLAGTNTQYF,TRBV29-1,TRBJ2-3
CSVAWDRERGEQYF,TRBV29-1,TRBJ2-7
CASSLWYDANSGNTIYF,TRBV7-7,TRBJ1-3
CASSLSGLNEKLFF,TRBV7-2,TRBJ1-4
CASSPLPRAASYNEQFF,TRBV18,TRBJ2-1
CASSQVRDSNEKLFF,TRBV3-1/TRBV3-2,TRBJ1-4
CASSLGQGLSGNTIYF,TRBV7-6,TRBJ1-3
CASSLSIPITGTGYYGYTF,TRBV27,TRBJ1-2
CASSLDGDTQYF,TRBV5-1,TRBJ2-3
CASSRMNSPEYNSPLHF,TRBV4-1,TRBJ1-6
CASSLNVGQGVYNEQFF,TRBV7-3,TRBJ2-1
CASSLRGGYEQYF,TRBV5-4,TRBJ2-7